The clone carrying this T cell receptor (beta chain) was recorded at least ten times. The data originate from a study of human T cells and chemical hapten exposure. The study's library attached unique molecular identifiers to single cDNA molecules. TCRdb itself ran the reads through MiXCR, one entry per CDR3 protein. This table holds 95,000 to 150,000 distinct CDR3 sequences, about 8.9% found once. The CDR3 length is 15 residues. CDR1 and CDR2 from the germline V gene are LNHDA and SQIVND (reference sequence). Trimming left V 1 base short and J 2 bases short, with 11 bases between. Total RNA was extracted from unfractionated whole blood.

The sequence was obtained from a human donor in good health. Some clones in this sample may be carry-over from other donors' samples. The chain recombines TRBV19 with TRBJ1-2; D might be TRBD1 (5 bases). The sample comprised whole blood. CDR3 DNA sequence: TGTGCCAGTAGTATAGTTGGCAGGGAAAACTATGGCTACACCTTC. Its translation is CASSIVGRENYGYTF.